This is a list of T cell receptor beta chains from one sample in a study of CD8 T cells in ankylosing spondylitis. TCRdb re-derived calls from the 5' RACE reads in MiXCR, one entry per CDR3 protein. The data contain some 150,000 distinct CDR3 sequences, 9.5% to 12% of them singletons. The sample taken for sequencing was blood, either unsorted or a sorted T cell fraction (not recorded which). The source is a female donor with ankylosing spondylitis or in good health (not recorded which). Both conserved end residues are part of each CDR3. D genes are given only for firm matches. Rows give clone size only sometimes, using once, few, many, or a class for an expanded clone.

>TRBJ2-7|TRBV19|once|TRBD1
TGTGCCAGTAGTTCGCCGGGACAGGGTATATACAAGCAGTACTTC
CASSSPGQGIYKQYF
>TRBJ1-1|TRBV7-3|.|TRBD1
TGTGCCAGCAGCGCACAGGGGGCGGCTTTCTTT
CASSAQGAAFF
>TRBJ2-1|TRBV29-1|many|.
TGCAGCGTAGACGAGGGCAATGAGCAGTTCTTC
CSVDEGNEQFF
>TRBJ2-1|TRBV29-1|many|TRBD2
TGCAGCGCCGGGACTAGGCTTTCAAATGAGCAGTTCTTC
CSAGTRLSNEQFF
>TRBJ1-5|TRBV7-2|few|TRBD1
TGTGCCAGCAGCCTACAGGGGGTAGACCAGCCCCAGCATTTT
CASSLQGVDQPQHF
>TRBJ2-3|TRBV3-1|many|.
TGTGCCAGCAGCCTCCGGGAACGTACAGATACGCAGTATTTT
CASSLRERTDTQYF
>TRBJ2-3|TRBV20-1|.|.
TGCAGTGCTCTATCAGCCACCGCGCAGTATTTT
CSALSATAQYF
>TRBJ2-5|TRBV11-2|.|TRBD2
TGTGCCAGCAGCTCCGGACTAGCGGAAGGGGAGACCCAGTACTTC
CASSSGLAEGETQYF
>TRBJ1-1|TRBV28|many|.
TGTGCCAGCGGGGACGCGAACACTGAAGCTTTCTTT
CASGDANTEAFF
>TRBJ1-2|TRBV6-1|.|.
TGTGCCAGCAGTGCTAGGCAGAACTATGGCTACACCTTC
CASSARQNYGYTF
>TRBJ2-1|TRBV4-1|.|TRBD2
TGCGCCAGCAGCCAAGGACTAGCGGGAGGGCTTTATGAGCAGTTCTTC
CASSQGLAGGLYEQFF
>TRBJ1-2|TRBV10-3|many|.
TGTGCCATCAGTGAGTCAAGGAGGGACGTGGGCTATGGCTACACCTTC
CAISESRRDVGYGYTF
>TRBJ1-1|TRBV5-1|.|.
TGCGCCAGCAACTTGCAGACAGGCGGCACTGAAGCTTTCTTT
CASNLQTGGTEAFF
>TRBJ1-5|TRBV6-1|many|.
TGTGCCAGCAGTGGGAGAGATCAGCCCCAGCATTTT
CASSGRDQPQHF
>TRBJ2-7|TRBV12-3/TRBV12-4|many|.
TGTGCCAGCAGTCACGACATCCTGGTCTACGAGCAGTACTTC
CASSHDILVYEQYF
>TRBJ2-7|TRBV5-1|many|.
TGCGCCAGCACCTCAGCCGACTCCTACGAGCAGTACTTC
CASTSADSYEQYF
>TRBJ2-7|TRBV15|many|TRBD1
TGTGCCACCAGGCAGGGGGCGCATTACGAGCAGTACTTC
CATRQGAHYEQYF
>TRBJ2-7|TRBV23-1|.|.
TGCGCCAGCAGTCACCCCGTCAGATTGGCCCCCTACGAGCAGTACTTC
CASSHPVRLAPYEQYF
>TRBJ1-1|TRBV19|many|.
TGTGCCAGTAGTATGGGACGGGCGAACACTGAAGCTTTCTTT
CASSMGRANTEAFF
>TRBJ2-3|TRBV20-1|many|TRBD2
TGCAGTGCCCGCCATCTAGCGGGAATGACAGATACGCAGTATTTT
CSARHLAGMTDTQYF
>TRBJ1-2|TRBV6-1|many|.
TGTGCCACCTCGGGAGGACCTCAAAACTATGGCTACACCTTC
CATSGGPQNYGYTF
>TRBJ2-7|TRBV12-3/TRBV12-4|many|.
TGTGCCAGCAGTATATCCTACGAGCAGTACTTC
CASSISYEQYF
>TRBJ1-3|TRBV7-2|many|.
TGTGCCAGCAGCTTAGCCGCCGGGATAAAAAACACCATATATTTT
CASSLAAGIKNTIYF
>TRBJ2-7|TRBV18|many|.
TGTGCCAGCTCACAGTACAGTACGGCCAACGAGCAGTACTTC
CASSQYSTANEQYF
>TRBJ1-1|TRBV12-3/TRBV12-4|many|.
TGTGCCAGCAGAAAAGGGACGTTTGAAGCTTTCTTT
CASRKGTFEAFF
>TRBJ2-1|TRBV20-1|few|TRBD2
TGCAGTGCTAGTGGGGCTAGCGGGAGTATCCAGTTCTTC
CSASGASGSIQFF
>TRBJ2-2|TRBV5-4|many|.
TGTGCCAGCAGCTTGGGGGAATACACCGGGGAGCTGTTTTTT
CASSLGEYTGELFF
>TRBJ1-3|TRBV5-6|many|.
TGTGCCAGCAGCGGATCGGGCTCCTACTCTGGAAACACCATATATTTT
CASSGSGSYSGNTIYF
>TRBJ2-3|TRBV11-2|many|.
TGTGCCAGCAGCTCCGAGACCGCAGATACGCAGTATTTT
CASSSETADTQYF
>TRBJ1-3|TRBV29-1|many|.
TGCAGCGGACAGATTTCTGGAAACACCATATATTTT
CSGQISGNTIYF
>TRBJ2-1|TRBV24-1|.|TRBD2
TGTGCCACCAGTGATTTCACTAGCGGGAGTTACAATGAGCAGTTCTTC
CATSDFTSGSYNEQFF
>TRBJ2-3|TRBV5-6|many|TRBD2
TGTGCCAGCAGCACGGAGGTAGCGGGAACAGATACGCAGTATTTT
CASSTEVAGTDTQYF
>TRBJ2-1|TRBV11-2|many|.
TGTGCCAGCAGCTTTGGATCGAAAGGGCACTCCTACAATGAGCAGTTCTTC
CASSFGSKGHSYNEQFF
>TRBJ1-4|TRBV3-1|many|.
TGTGCCAGCAGCCAAGGTCATCCCACACAGGAACTGTTTTTT
CASSQGHPTQELFF
>TRBJ2-2|TRBV5-1|many|.
TGCGCCAGCAGCTTGGCCGCCAGCGGCGATAACACCGGGGAGCTGTTTTTT
CASSLAASGDNTGELFF
>TRBJ1-6|TRBV5-1|many|TRBD1
TGCGCCAGCAGCTTGTGGGACAGCAATTCACCCCTCCACTTT
CASSLWDSNSPLHF
>TRBJ2-1|TRBV20-1|many|TRBD2
TGCAGTGCTAGAGGGTTTGTGCTAGCGGGGGTCTACAATGAGCAGTTCTTC
CSARGFVLAGVYNEQFF
>TRBJ1-2|TRBV4-1|many|TRBD1
TGCGCCAGCACCACGTGGGACAGGGAGGTAGATTATGGCTACACCTTC
CASTTWDREVDYGYTF
>TRBJ2-2|TRBV9|many|TRBD1
TGTGCCAGCAGCGGGGGACAGGGGAGGACCGGGGAGCTGTTTTTT
CASSGGQGRTGELFF
>TRBJ2-7|TRBV5-1|many|.
TGCGCCAGCGGAACAGGTAACGAGCAGTACTTC
CASGTGNEQYF
>TRBJ2-1|TRBV14|few|TRBD2
TGTGCCAGCAGCGACCTAGCGGGATACTCCGAGCAGTTCTTC
CASSDLAGYSEQFF
>TRBJ2-2|TRBV6-5|many|.
TGTGCCAGCAGTTACTCTTGGGGAAGTGCGAACACCGGGGAGCTGTTTTTT
CASSYSWGSANTGELFF
>TRBJ2-2|TRBV5-1|.|.
TGCGCCAGCAGCTTGGCCGAAAGCACCGGGGAGCTGTTTTTT
CASSLAESTGELFF
>TRBJ1-4|TRBV20-1|many|.
TGCAGTGCTTGGGACCGAGAAAAACTGTTTTTT
CSAWDREKLFF
>TRBJ1-2|TRBV4-2|many|TRBD1
TGTGCCAGCACCTCCGGGACAGGGGGGTCTGGCTACACCTTC
CASTSGTGGSGYTF
>TRBJ2-1|TRBV24-1|many|TRBD1
TGTGCCACCAGTGCCCCCAGGGGGCGAGGGTCCTACAATGAGCAGTTCTTC
CATSAPRGRGSYNEQFF
>TRBJ1-1|TRBV7-9|many|.
TGTGCCAGCAGCCGAGGGGGGATCACTGAAGCTTTCTTT
CASSRGGITEAFF
>TRBJ1-5|TRBV5-4|many|.
TGTGCCAGCAGCATGAAACCTTTGCTTGCAGATGGGAGCAATCAGCCCCAGCATTTT
CASSMKPLLADGSNQPQHF
>TRBJ2-7|TRBV10-2|.|.
TGCGCCTCAGGGATCTACGAGCAGTACTTC
CASGIYEQYF